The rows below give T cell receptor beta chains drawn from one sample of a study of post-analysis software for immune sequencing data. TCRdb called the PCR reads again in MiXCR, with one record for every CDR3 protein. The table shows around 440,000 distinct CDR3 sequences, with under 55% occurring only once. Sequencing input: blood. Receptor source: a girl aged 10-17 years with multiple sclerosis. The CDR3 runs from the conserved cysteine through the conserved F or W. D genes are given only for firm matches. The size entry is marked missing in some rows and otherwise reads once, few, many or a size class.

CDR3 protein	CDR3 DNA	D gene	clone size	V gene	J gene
CATSDPRTGGADEQYF	TGTGCCACCAGTGATCCCCGGACAGGGGGCGCGGACGAGCAGTACTTC	TRBD1	.	TRBV24-1	TRBJ2-7
CSVETGGDYEQYF	TGCAGCGTTGAGACGGGAGGGGACTACGAGCAGTACTTC	TRBD2	.	TRBV29-1	TRBJ2-7
CASTLYLRGLAGSTDTQYF	TGTGCCAGCACCCTTTACTTGAGGGGACTAGCGGGTAGCACAGATACGCAGTATTTT	TRBD2	.	TRBV12-3/TRBV12-4	TRBJ2-3
CASSWTSGGYNEQFF	TGCGCCAGCAGCTGGACTAGCGGGGGTTACAATGAGCAGTTCTTC	TRBD2	few	TRBV5-1	TRBJ2-1
CASSPRDSTYEQYF	TGTGCCAGCAGCCCCCGGGACAGTACCTACGAGCAGTACTTC	TRBD1	many	TRBV7-3	TRBJ2-7
CSGSPGTTYEQYF	TGCAGTGGGAGCCCCGGGACAACCTACGAGCAGTACTTC	.	.	TRBV20-1	TRBJ2-7
CATSRTSGTANCGYTF	TGTGCCACCAGCAGGACGTCCGGGACAGCCAACTGTGGCTACACCTTC	TRBD1	few	TRBV15	TRBJ1-2
CSAGQGNTGELFF	TGCAGTGCGGGACAGGGTAACACCGGGGAGCTGTTTTTT	TRBD1	few	TRBV20-1	TRBJ2-2
CASSATRLEQYF	TGTGCCAGCAGCGCTACACGGCTCGAGCAGTACTTC	.	.	TRBV6-6	TRBJ2-7
CATSRGQVQYEQYF	TGTGCCACCAGCAGAGGGCAGGTCCAATACGAGCAGTACTTC	.	.	TRBV15	TRBJ2-7
CSVATGSGYNEQFF	TGCAGCGTTGCGACAGGCTCGGGCTACAATGAGCAGTTCTTC	.	.	TRBV29-1	TRBJ2-1
CASSLYLNEQFF	TGTGCCAGCAGTCTGTATCTCAATGAGCAGTTCTTC	.	few	TRBV12-3/TRBV12-4	TRBJ2-1
CANSQDGQGGYGTEAFF	TGCGCCAACAGCCAAGATGGACAGGGAGGGTATGGAACTGAAGCTTTCTTT	TRBD1	once	TRBV4-1	TRBJ1-1
CASSPTGYGNQPQHF	TGTGCCAGCAGCCCTACAGGGTACGGCAATCAGCCCCAGCATTTT	.	few	TRBV7-2	TRBJ1-5
CASSSRLSGSSHEQYF	TGTGCCAGCAGTTCCCGGCTCAGCGGGAGTTCCCACGAGCAGTACTTC	TRBD2	.	TRBV27	TRBJ2-7
CASSPEGDRQAYEQYF	TGCGCCAGCAGCCCCGAGGGGGACAGGCAAGCCTACGAGCAGTACTTC	TRBD1	.	TRBV5-1	TRBJ2-7
CASSPLLAVTASTDTQYF	TGTGCCAGCAGCCCGTTACTAGCGGTTACCGCTAGCACAGATACGCAGTATTTT	TRBD2	.	TRBV7-2	TRBJ2-3
CASSQDTSSGTHRPYEQYF	TGTGCCAGCAGCCAAGACACATCTAGCGGGACCCATCGGCCCTACGAGCAGTACTTC	TRBD2	.	TRBV4-2	TRBJ2-7
CASRGLGDTQYF	TGTGCCAGCAGAGGATTAGGGGATACGCAGTATTTT	.	few	TRBV12-3/TRBV12-4	TRBJ2-3
CASRDTPTNIQYF	TGTGCCAGCCGGGACACCCCCACGAACATTCAGTACTTC	.	.	TRBV27	TRBJ2-4
CASSPLSREAQYF	TGCGCCAGCAGCCCACTTAGTAGGGAGGCCCAGTACTTC	.	.	TRBV4-1	TRBJ2-7
CASSRGTSGAHSYNEQFF	TGCGCCAGCAGCAGAGGGACTAGCGGGGCCCACTCCTACAATGAGCAGTTCTTC	TRBD2	.	TRBV5-1	TRBJ2-1
CATSRAAADTQYF	TGTGCCACCAGCAGAGCGGCCGCGGATACGCAGTATTTT	.	.	TRBV15	TRBJ2-3
CASSEPPGLADEQYF	TGCGCCAGCAGTGAGCCACCGGGACTAGCGGACGAGCAGTACTTC	TRBD2	few	TRBV10-2	TRBJ2-7
CSVVPIQGTTYEQYF	TGCAGCGTCGTTCCCATCCAGGGGACTACCTACGAGCAGTACTTC	.	few	TRBV29-1	TRBJ2-7